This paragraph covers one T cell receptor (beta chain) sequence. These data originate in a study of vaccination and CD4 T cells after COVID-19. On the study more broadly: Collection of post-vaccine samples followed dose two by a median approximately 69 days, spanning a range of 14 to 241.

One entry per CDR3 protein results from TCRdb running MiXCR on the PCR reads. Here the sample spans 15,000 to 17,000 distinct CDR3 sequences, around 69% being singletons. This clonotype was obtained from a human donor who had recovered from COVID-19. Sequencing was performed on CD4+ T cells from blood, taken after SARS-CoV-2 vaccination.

The CDR3 here is CSATSGGYTDTQYF. CDR3 coding DNA: TGCAGTGCCACTAGCGGGGGGTACACAGATACGCAGTATTTT. The chain links TRBV20-1 to TRBJ2-3, with 12 bases fitting TRBD2. The germline CDR1 and CDR2 sequences are DFQATT and SNEGSKA (reference sequence). J was trimmed by 2 bases and V by 6 bases; bases with no gene match: 3. This CDR3 is 14 amino acids long.